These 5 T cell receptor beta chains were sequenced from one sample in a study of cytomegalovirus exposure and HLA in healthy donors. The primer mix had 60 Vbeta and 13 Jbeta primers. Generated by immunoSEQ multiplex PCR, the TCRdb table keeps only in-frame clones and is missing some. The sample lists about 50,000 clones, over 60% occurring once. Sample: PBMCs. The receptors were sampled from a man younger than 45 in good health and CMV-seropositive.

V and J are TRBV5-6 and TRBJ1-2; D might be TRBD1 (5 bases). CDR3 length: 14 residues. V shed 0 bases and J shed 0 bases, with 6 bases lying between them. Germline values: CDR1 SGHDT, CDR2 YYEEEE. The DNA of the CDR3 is TGTGCCAGCAGCTTGGGGGACTCTAACTATGGCTACACCTTC. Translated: CASSLGDSNYGYTF.

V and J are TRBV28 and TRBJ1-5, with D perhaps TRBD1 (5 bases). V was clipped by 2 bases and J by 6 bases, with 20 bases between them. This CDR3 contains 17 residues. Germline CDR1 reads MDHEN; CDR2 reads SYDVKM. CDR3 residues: CASSLSPRRGRGQPQHF. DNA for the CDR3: TGTGCCAGCAGTTTAAGCCCCCGGAGGGGTAGGGGTCAGCCCCAGCATTTT.

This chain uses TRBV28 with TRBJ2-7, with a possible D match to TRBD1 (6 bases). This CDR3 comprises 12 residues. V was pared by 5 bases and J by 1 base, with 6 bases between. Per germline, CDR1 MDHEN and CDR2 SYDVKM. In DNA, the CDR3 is TGTGCCAGCAGTCAGGGGTCCTACGAGCAGTACTTC. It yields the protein CASSQGSYEQYF.

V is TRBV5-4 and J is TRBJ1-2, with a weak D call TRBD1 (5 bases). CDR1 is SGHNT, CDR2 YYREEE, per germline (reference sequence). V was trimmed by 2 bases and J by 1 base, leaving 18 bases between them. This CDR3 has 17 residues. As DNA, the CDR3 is TGTGCCAGCAGCTTCGGTCTTCCCGACAGCGTTAACTATGGCTACACCTTC. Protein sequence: CASSFGLPDSVNYGYTF.

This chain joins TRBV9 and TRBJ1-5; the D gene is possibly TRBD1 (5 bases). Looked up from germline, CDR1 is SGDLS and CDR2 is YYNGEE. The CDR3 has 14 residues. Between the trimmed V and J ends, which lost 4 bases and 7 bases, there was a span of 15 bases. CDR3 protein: CASSFDRDRQPQHF. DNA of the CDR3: TGTGCCAGCAGCTTTGACAGAGACCGGCAGCCCCAGCATTTT.